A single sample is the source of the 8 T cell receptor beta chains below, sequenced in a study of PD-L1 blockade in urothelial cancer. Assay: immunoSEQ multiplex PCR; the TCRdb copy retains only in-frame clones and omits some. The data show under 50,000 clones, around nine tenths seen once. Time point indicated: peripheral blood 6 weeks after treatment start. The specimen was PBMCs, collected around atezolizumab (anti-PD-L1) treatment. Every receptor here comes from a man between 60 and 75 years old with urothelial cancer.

CDR3 coding DNA: TGTGCCAGCATCAGGACTAGCGGGGGCCAGGAGACCCAGTACTTC. It specifies CASIRTSGGQETQYF. The chain has TRBV2 and TRBJ2-5; the match to TRBD2 covers 13 bases. The CDR3 extends over 15 amino acids. From germline, CDR1 is SNHLY and CDR2 FYNNEI. V lost 7 bases to trimming and J lost 5 bases; unmatched junction nucleotides: 7. The full variable domain, rest sourced from reference TRBV2 and TRBJ2-5, is EPEVTQTPSHQVTQMGQEVILRCVPISNHLYFYWYRQILGQKVEFLVSFYNNEISEKSEIFDDQFSVERPDGSNFTLKIRSTKLEDSAMYFCASIRTSGGQETQYFGPGTRLLVL.

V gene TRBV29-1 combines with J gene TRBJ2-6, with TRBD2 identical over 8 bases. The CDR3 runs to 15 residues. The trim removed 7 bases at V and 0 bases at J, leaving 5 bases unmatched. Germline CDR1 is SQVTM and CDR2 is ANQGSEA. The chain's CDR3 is CSAVAGPSGANVLTF. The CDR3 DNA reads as TGCAGCGCGGTAGCGGGGCCCTCTGGGGCCAACGTCCTGACTTTC.

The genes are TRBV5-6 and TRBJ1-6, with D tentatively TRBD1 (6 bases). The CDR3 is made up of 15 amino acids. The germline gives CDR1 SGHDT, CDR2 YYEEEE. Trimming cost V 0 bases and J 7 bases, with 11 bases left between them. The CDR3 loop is CASSLETGYNSPLHF. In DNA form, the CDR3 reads TGTGCCAGCAGCTTGGAAACAGGGTACAATTCACCCCTCCACTTT.

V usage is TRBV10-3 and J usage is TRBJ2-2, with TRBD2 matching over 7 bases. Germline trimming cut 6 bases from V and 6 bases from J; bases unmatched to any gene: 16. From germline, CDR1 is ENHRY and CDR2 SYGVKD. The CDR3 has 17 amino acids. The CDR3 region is CAISAGRGGLVAGELFF. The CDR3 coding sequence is TGTGCCATCAGCGCCGGTCGGGGAGGGTTGGTTGCCGGGGAGCTGTTTTTT.

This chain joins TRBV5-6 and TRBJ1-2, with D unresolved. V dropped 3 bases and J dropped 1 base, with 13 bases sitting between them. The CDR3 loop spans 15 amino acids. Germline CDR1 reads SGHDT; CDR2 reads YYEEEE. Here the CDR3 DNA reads TGTGCCAGCAGCTCACACTCGGGGTATAACTATGGCTACACCTTC. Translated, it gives CASSSHSGYNYGYTF.

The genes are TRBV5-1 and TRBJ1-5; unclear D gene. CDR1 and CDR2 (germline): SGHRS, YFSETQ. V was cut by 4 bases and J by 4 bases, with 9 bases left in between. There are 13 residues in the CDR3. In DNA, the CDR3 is TGCGCCAGCAGCATTGACACGAATCAGCCCCAGCATTTT. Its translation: CASSIDTNQPQHF.

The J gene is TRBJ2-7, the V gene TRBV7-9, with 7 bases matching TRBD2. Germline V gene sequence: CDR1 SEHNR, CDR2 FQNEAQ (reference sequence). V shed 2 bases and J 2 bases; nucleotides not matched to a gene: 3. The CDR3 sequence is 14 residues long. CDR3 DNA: TGTGCCAGCAGCTTAAGCGGGGTGACCTACGAGCAGTACTTC. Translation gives CASSLSGVTYEQYF.

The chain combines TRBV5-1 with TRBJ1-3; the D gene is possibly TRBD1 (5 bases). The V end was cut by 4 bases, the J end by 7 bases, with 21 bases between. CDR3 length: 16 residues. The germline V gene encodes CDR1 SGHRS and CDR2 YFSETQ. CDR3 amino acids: CASSLGGLGSGNTIYF. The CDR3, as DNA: TGCGCCAGCAGCCTGGGGGGACTTGGAAGTGGGAACACCATATATTTT.